In its sample, the clone carrying this TCR beta chain was seen a few times. What it binds is not known. The data belong to a study of cytomegalovirus exposure and HLA in healthy donors. PCR was performed using 60 Vbeta and 13 Jbeta primers. Measured with immunoSEQ multiplex PCR; TCRdb has only the in-frame clones, and not every one. Of more than 150,000 clones in the sample, 60% to 85% were seen once. The CDR3 loop spans 15 amino acids. Trimming at V came to 5 bases and at J to 6 bases, leaving 2 bases not matched to a gene. Germline V gene lookup returns CDR1 SGHTA and CDR2 FQGNSA. Regarding the study as a whole: DRB1 had the most TCR associations and HLA-C the fewest, a later analysis found, with rates varying by HLA locus. Researchers counted 164 TCR beta chains as cytomegalovirus-associated.

Material for sequencing was PBMCs. The gene calls are TRBV7-2 and TRBJ2-1; 15 positions agree with TRBD2. The source of this sequence is a woman aged 40 to 50 in good health and CMV-seropositive. The CDR3 protein is CASSQGLAGGNEQFF. The CDR3 DNA reads as TGTGCCAGCAGCCAGGGACTAGCGGGGGGCAATGAGCAGTTCTTC.